This T cell receptor beta chain was found in a study of OX40 agonist ivuxolimab in advanced cancers. TCRdb's table, derived via immunoSEQ multiplex PCR, lists solely in-frame clones and lacks some. The table lists 30,000 or so clones, roughly three quarters of them singletons, with approximately 14% in the top ten. CDR1 is SGHDN, CDR2 FVKESK, per germline. The CDR3 extends over 13 amino acids. Trimming stripped 1 base from V and 4 bases from J, with 7 bases between. The material sequenced was CD4+ or CD8+ T cells sorted from blood, taken in a trial of the OX40 agonist ivuxolimab. The chain recombines TRBV14 with TRBJ1-2; tentatively, D is TRBD1 (5 bases). The sequence was collected from an adult with an advanced solid tumor such as melanoma, head and neck, liver or kidney cancer. The CDR3 DNA is TGTGCCAGCAGCCAAGGGGGGAGCTATGGCTACACCTTC. Its translation is CASSQGGSYGYTF.